Below are 26 T cell receptor beta chains sequenced from a single sample in a study of T cell repertoires in cytomegalovirus infection. No antigens are known for them. TCRdb used MiXCR to reprocess the reads, holding one entry per CDR3 protein. Seen here are approximately 990,000 distinct CDR3 sequences, more than 25% observed once, and the top ten hold around 15%. The material was cultured CD8+ T cells from PBMCs, obtained from culture after CMV antigen stimulation. The origin of the receptors is a human donor in good health (CMV status not recorded). Some clones in this sample may be carry-over from other donors' samples.

This rearrangement joins TRBV19 to TRBJ2-1, with D tentatively TRBD1 (6 bases). The germline CDR1 and CDR2 sequences are LNHDA and SQIVND (reference sequence). The CDR3 totals 17 residues. Trimming took 0 bases from V and 0 from J, leaving 12 bases between them. The CDR3 DNA is TGTGCCAGTAGTATAGAAGAGACAGGCGGCTCCTACAATGAGCAGTTCTTC. Its translation: CASSIEETGGSYNEQFF.

The table lists this clonotype with many counts. The CDR3 protein is CASSLDGRTGGMNTEAFF. The CDR3 nucleotides are TGTGCCAGCAGCTTAGATGGGCGGACAGGGGGGATGAACACTGAAGCTTTCTTT. V and J are TRBV7-2 and TRBJ1-1; 10 bases are a match to TRBD1. After removal of 1 base from V and 0 bases from J, the junction contained 8 bases not matched to a gene. The CDR3 runs to 18 residues. CDR1 and CDR2 from the germline V gene are SGHTA and FQGNSA.

A remark on this clonotype: With a much larger clone just one base away, this may be a read error. The genes are TRBV7-6 and TRBJ1-4; 9 nucleotides agree with TRBD1. V shed 1 base, J shed 11 bases, and the junction held 8 bases outside the gene matches. The V gene's germline CDR1 is SGHVS and CDR2 FNYEAQ. The CDR3 has 15 residues. As DNA, the CDR3 is TGTGCCAGCAGCTTAGTGGCGACAGGGGGAGGGAAACTGTTTTTT. Protein sequence: CASSLVATGGGKLFF.

The chain couples TRBV19 to TRBJ2-1; D remains ambiguous. CDR1 and CDR2 from the germline V gene are LNHDA and SQIVND (reference sequence). V lost 3 bases to trimming and J lost 0 bases, with 12 bases between them. The CDR3 spans 16 residues. CDR3 sequence: CASSIPPLSSYNEQFF. CDR3 coding DNA: TGTGCCAGTAGTATCCCCCCCCTCAGCTCCTACAATGAGCAGTTCTTC. Variable domain in full (rest from reference TRBV19 and TRBJ2-1): DGGITQSPKYLFRKEGQNVTLSCEQNLNHDAMYWYRQDPGQGLRLIYYSQIVNDFQKGDIAEGYSVSREKKESFPLTVTSAQKNPTAFYLCASSIPPLSSYNEQFFGPGTRLTVL.

This clonotype has only a few counts. The chain couples TRBV6-2 or TRBV6-3 to TRBJ1-1; D gene unclear. V was pared by 7 bases and J by 1 base, with 10 bases between. The CDR3 sequence is 13 residues long. Germline V gene lookup returns CDR1 MNHEY and CDR2 SVGEGT. The CDR3 reads CASIYSWNTEAFF. The DNA for the CDR3 is TGTGCCAGCATCTACTCATGGAACACTGAAGCTTTCTTT.

This rearrangement joins TRBV4-2 to TRBJ2-3, with 12 bases lining up with TRBD2. The CDR3 covers 16 residues. V trimming: 4 bases; J trimming: 4 bases; junction bases outside the gene matches: 6. Germline V gene data show CDR1 as LGHNA and CDR2 as YNFKEQ. This CDR3 is CASSPLGLAGSDTQYF. As DNA, the CDR3 is TGTGCCAGCAGCCCCCTCGGACTAGCGGGGTCAGATACGCAGTATTTT.

This clonotype appeared once. J is TRBJ2-1 and V is TRBV27; D might be TRBD2 (6 bases). Germline V CDR1 and CDR2: MNHEY, SMNVEV (reference sequence). V was cut by 3 bases and J by 5 bases, with 11 bases left in between. This CDR3 is built from 14 residues. CDR3 loop: CASSLRDPDNEQFF. The CDR3 bases are TGTGCCAGCAGTTTGCGGGACCCGGACAATGAGCAGTTCTTC.

This chain joins TRBV5-1 and TRBJ1-1; D call uncertain. V lost 7 bases and J 7 bases, leaving 14 bases between the germline ends. The V gene's germline CDR1 is SGHRS and CDR2 YFSETQ. This CDR3 region has 12 residues. The CDR3 sequence is CASSRGGIEAFF. CDR3 coding DNA: TGCGCCAGCTCCCGTGGCGGTATTGAAGCTTTCTTT.

There are a few counts of this clonotype. This chain's CDR3 is CASRYGYQIHLYSNQPQHF. The CDR3, as DNA: TGTGCCAGCAGATACGGATACCAAATACACCTTTATAGCAATCAGCCCCAGCATTTT. V usage is TRBV6-1 and J usage is TRBJ1-5; D is unresolved. Germline CDR1 reads MNHNS; CDR2 reads SASEGT. The CDR3 totals 19 residues. Trimming shortened V by 6 bases and J by 0 bases, and 24 bases separated the two germline ends.

The J gene is TRBJ2-3, the V gene TRBV27, with no clear D. This CDR3 has 15 residues. Per the germline V gene, CDR1 is MNHEY and CDR2 is SMNVEV (reference sequence). Trimming cost V 0 bases and J 9 bases, with 16 bases left between them. CDR3 in amino acids: CASSLSDVPYLTQYF. DNA for the CDR3: TGTGCCAGCAGTTTATCTGACGTACCCTATTTGACGCAGTATTTT.

With respect to this clonotype: A much larger clone lies one base from this, so it may be a read error. This chain connects TRBV27 to TRBJ1-2; D perhaps matches TRBD1 (6 bases). Germline V gives CDR1 MNHEY, CDR2 SMNVEV (reference sequence). The CDR3 has 12 amino acids. This chain's CDR3 is CVSGGGAGGYTF. Here the CDR3 DNA reads TGTGTCAGCGGAGGGGGGGCAGGGGGCTACACCTTC.

This clonotype was observed a handful of times. The V and J genes are TRBV5-6 and TRBJ2-1; D may be TRBD2 (5 bases). V was pared by 5 bases and J by 6 bases, with 18 bases between. This CDR3 is 15 amino acids long. Germline V gives CDR1 SGHDT, CDR2 YYEEEE. DNA for the CDR3: TGTGCCAGCAGTTCGGCCGACGGGGTTCTCAATGAGCAGTTCTTC. Translation gives CASSSADGVLNEQFF. Looking up the rest from reference TRBV5-6 and TRBJ2-1 gives the full variable domain: DAGVTQSPTHLIKTRGQQVTLRCSPKSGHDTVSWYQQALGQGPQFIFQYYEEEERQRGNFPDRFSGHQFPNYSSELNVNALLLGDSALYLCASSSADGVLNEQFFGPGTRLTVL.

The table lists this clonotype with a few counts. V usage is TRBV4-1 and J usage is TRBJ2-3, with D possibly being TRBD1 or TRBD2 (6 bases each). Germline CDR1 and CDR2: MGHRA and YSYEKL. V was cut by 0 bases and J by 4 bases, with 14 bases left in between. The CDR3 is 16 residues long. The CDR3 is CASSQEGPGGADTQYF. As DNA, the CDR3 is TGCGCCAGCAGCCAAGAGGGTCCCGGGGGCGCAGATACGCAGTATTTT.

This clonotype was picked up a small number of times. The V gene is TRBV5-5, the J gene TRBJ2-5; TRBD2 agrees at 14 bases. The J segment lost 0 bases and the V segment lost 1 base, leaving 2 bases of the junction unmatched. This CDR3 is built from 17 residues. CDR1 and CDR2 (germline): SGHKS, YYEKEE (reference sequence). CDR3: CASSLTGLAGDQETQYF. The CDR3 coding sequence is TGTGCCAGCAGCTTGACGGGACTAGCGGGGGACCAAGAGACCCAGTACTTC.

The CDR3 loop reads CASSVLAGDGSGELFF. CDR3 nucleotide sequence: TGTGCCAGTAGCGTACTAGCGGGGGACGGTAGCGGGGAGCTGTTTTTT. The rearrangement links TRBV19 to TRBJ2-2; 11 bases line up with TRBD2. This CDR3 is built from 16 residues. Germline V gene sequence: CDR1 LNHDA, CDR2 SQIVND (reference sequence). Losses at the gene ends were 6 bases for V and 7 bases for J; bases not matched to a gene: 10.

This clonotype was recorded at least ten times. This chain connects TRBV12-3 or TRBV12-4 to TRBJ2-5; 13 bases line up with TRBD2. J lost 2 bases, V lost 4 bases, and 7 bases had no gene match. This CDR3 region has 17 residues. CDR3 bases: TGTGCCAGCAGTTCCAGACTAGCGGGGGGCCCTCAAGAGACCCAGTACTTC. This translates into CASSSRLAGGPQETQYF.

J is TRBJ1-1 and V is TRBV29-1; D is uncertain. Trimming shortened V by 3 bases and J by 1 base, and 12 bases separated the two germline ends. CDR1 SQVTM and CDR2 ANQGSEA come from the germline V gene. This CDR3 spans 14 amino acids. The CDR3 region has the DNA TGCAGCGTTGAGTTAGGGCAGAGGAACACTGAAGCTTTCTTT. Protein sequence: CSVELGQRNTEAFF.

A word on this clonotype: Mismatch with germline at one junction end may stem from a read error. J is TRBJ1-1 and V is TRBV6-2 or TRBV6-3, with D tentatively TRBD1 (6 bases). From germline, CDR1 is MNHEY and CDR2 SVGEGT. This CDR3 contains 13 residues. CDR3 DNA sequence: TGTGCCATCAGTTACAGGGATTGGACTGAAGCTTTCTTT. Amino acid sequence: CAISYRDWTEAFF.

V and J are TRBV4-1 and TRBJ2-7; D is ambiguous. The CDR3 extends over 15 amino acids. Germline CDR1 MGHRA, CDR2 YSYEKL. Trimming cost V 3 bases and J 1 base, with 13 bases left between them. As DNA, the CDR3 is TGCGCCAGCAGCCACGGAGTCGCAGAATCCTACGAGCAGTACTTC. Amino acid sequence: CASSHGVAESYEQYF.

V and J are TRBV29-1 and TRBJ1-1; D is ambiguous. The CDR3 is 11 amino acids. Trimming removed 6 bases at V and 2 bases at J, with 7 bases between. From germline, CDR1 is SQVTM and CDR2 ANQGSEA. CDR3 protein: CSVADNTEAFF. CDR3 sequence (DNA): TGCAGCGTCGCAGATAACACTGAAGCTTTCTTT.

J is TRBJ1-2 and V is TRBV9, with D possibly matching TRBD1 (6 bases). V lost 5 bases and J 8 bases, leaving 13 bases between the germline ends. The CDR3 has 12 residues. Germline V CDR1 and CDR2: SGDLS, YYNGEE. The CDR3 protein is CASSRTASGYTF. The CDR3 nucleotides read TGTGCCAGCAGTCGGACAGCCTCGGGCTACACCTTC.

The J gene is TRBJ2-7, the V gene TRBV6-2 or TRBV6-3; D gene unclear. CDR3 length: 16 amino acids. The V gene lost 0 bases and the J gene lost 2 bases, with 14 bases spanning the gap. Germline-derived CDR1 and CDR2 are MNHEY and SVGEGT. The CDR3 DNA sequence: TGTGCCAGCAGTTACTCGGTCCAAGAAGGCCCCTACGAGCAGTACGTC. Translating gives CASSYSVQEGPYEQYV.

This clonotype was observed at least ten times. This chain uses TRBV7-6 with TRBJ2-1, with D maybe TRBD2 (6 bases). The V gene lost 0 bases and the J gene lost 3 bases, with 9 bases spanning the gap. This CDR3 has 15 amino acids. Germline CDR1 and CDR2: SGHVS and FNYEAQ. The CDR3 sequence: CASSLAGGVYNEQFF. CDR3 in DNA: TGTGCCAGCAGCTTAGCGGGCGGGGTCTACAATGAGCAGTTCTTC.

The chain uses TRBV9 and TRBJ1-4, with TRBD1 identical over 7 bases. Germline V gene data show CDR1 as SGDLS and CDR2 as YYNGEE. The CDR3 has 15 residues. V lost 4 bases to trimming and J lost 7 bases; unmatched junction nucleotides: 10. The CDR3 spells CASSSQRGLSEKLFF. CDR3 in DNA: TGTGCCAGCAGCTCCCAGAGGGGGCTTAGTGAAAAACTGTTTTTT.

Only a few counts were recorded for this clonotype. This chain uses TRBV20-1 with TRBJ2-1; the D gene is possibly TRBD1 (7 bases). The ends were cut back, 2 bases at V and 3 bases at J, with 8 bases in the middle. Germline V gene lookup returns CDR1 DFQATT and CDR2 SNEGSKA (reference sequence). The CDR3 sequence is 13 residues long. The CDR3 reads CSARQGGYNEQFF. Written as DNA, the CDR3 is TGCAGTGCTAGACAGGGGGGCTACAATGAGCAGTTCTTC.

CDR3 nucleotide sequence: TGTGCCAGCAGCTCATACTTCCGGGACAGGGAGACCCTTAGCAATCAGCCCCAGCATTTT. Amino acid sequence: CASSSYFRDRETLSNQPQHF. V usage is TRBV5-6 and J usage is TRBJ1-5; TRBD1 matches at 9 bases. The CDR3 is made up of 20 amino acids. CDR1 SGHDT and CDR2 YYEEEE come from the germline V gene. The ends lost 3 bases at V and 0 bases at J; junction bases unmatched: 16.